This T cell receptor beta chain comes out of a study of cytomegalovirus exposure and HLA in healthy donors. CDR1 SGHTA and CDR2 FQGNSA come from the germline V gene. The CDR3 length is 15 residues. Trimming cost V 1 base and J 3 bases; bases outside gene matches: 4. The study ran its PCR with 60 Vbeta and 13 Jbeta primers. Sequencing was performed with immunoSEQ multiplex PCR; in TCRdb, only in-frame clones are kept and a portion is missing. Of around 67,000 clones listed, 75% were seen once; the top ten hold almost 7.5%. This sequence joins TRBV7-2 and TRBJ2-7; TRBD2 aligns across 9 bases. Sequencing input: PBMCs. The TCR sequence derives from a woman aged 25 to 45 in good health and CMV-seropositive. The CDR3 spells CASSLGASGNYEQYF. Here the CDR3 DNA reads TGTGCCAGCAGCTTAGGAGCTAGCGGGAACTACGAGCAGTACTTC.